One and the same sample provided the 11 T cell receptor beta chains below, sequenced in a study of cytomegalovirus exposure and HLA in healthy donors. TCRdb keeps only in-frame clones here, not all; method: immunoSEQ multiplex PCR. Seen here are about 280,000 clones, roughly 90% observed once, and the top ten hold over 0.85%. The source material was PBMCs. The receptors here all came from a woman aged 18-29 years in good health and CMV-seronegative.

This chain connects TRBV9 to TRBJ1-3; maybe TRBD1 (6 bases). The CDR3 is made up of 14 amino acids. Germline V gene sequence: CDR1 SGDLS, CDR2 YYNGEE. Trimming cost V 2 bases and J 10 bases, with 16 bases left between them. The chain's CDR3 is CASSVRGKERTIYF. The DNA of the CDR3 is TGTGCCAGCAGCGTTAGGGGGAAGGAGAGGACCATATATTTT.

This chain joins TRBV7-9 and TRBJ1-6, with TRBD1 matching 9 bases. Losses at the gene ends were 5 bases for V and 6 bases for J; bases not matched to a gene: 5. There are 15 residues in the CDR3. Germline CDR1 is SEHNR and CDR2 is FQNEAQ (reference sequence). The CDR3 bases are TGTGCCAGCAGCATCCGGGACAGGGTTAATTCACCCCTCCACTTT. It is translated as CASSIRDRVNSPLHF. Supplemented by reference TRBV7-9 and TRBJ1-6, the full variable domain reads DTGVSQNPRHKITKRGQNVTFRCDPISEHNRLYWYRQTLGQGPEFLTYFQNEAQLEKSRLLSDRFSAERPKGSFSTLEIQRTEQGDSAMYLCASSIRDRVNSPLHFGNGTRLTVT.

This clone has a handful of counts. The chain recombines TRBV29-1 with TRBJ1-5; D possibly corresponds to TRBD1 (6 bases). V was cut by 4 bases and J by 6 bases, with 13 bases left in between. The germline V gene encodes CDR1 SQVTM and CDR2 ANQGSEA. The CDR3 consists of 13 residues. The CDR3 coding sequence is TGCAGCGTTGCTCAGGGGCTCGGTCAGCCCCAGCATTTT. Protein: CSVAQGLGQPQHF. The full variable domain, completed using reference TRBV29-1 and TRBJ1-5, is SAVISQKPSRDICQRGTSLTIQCQVDSQVTMMFWYRQQPGQSLTLIATANQGSEATYESGFVIDKFPISRPNLTFSTLTVSNMSPEDSSIYLCSVAQGLGQPQHFGDGTRLSIL.

This clone was recorded only once. V gene TRBV27 combines with J gene TRBJ2-1; D unclear. V lost 3 bases and J 4 bases, leaving 7 bases between the germline ends. CDR3 length: 13 amino acids. Germline CDR1 and CDR2: MNHEY and SMNVEV (reference sequence). CDR3 nucleotide sequence: TGTGCCAGCAGTTTTGGCTCATACAATGAGCAGTTCTTC. Its translation: CASSFGSYNEQFF.

The rearrangement uses TRBV7-3 and TRBJ2-3; 7 bases are shared with TRBD2. V lost 3 bases to trimming and J lost 0 bases; unmatched junction nucleotides: 6. Germline values: CDR1 SGHTA, CDR2 FQGTGA. The CDR3 is 16 amino acids. CDR3 region: CASSFGAGASTDTQYF. The CDR3 coding sequence is TGTGCCAGCAGCTTCGGGGCGGGAGCTAGCACAGATACGCAGTATTTT. Filled out from reference TRBV7-3 and TRBJ2-3, the complete variable domain reads GAGVSQTPSNKVTEKGKYVELRCDPISGHTALYWYRQSLGQGPEFLIYFQGTGAADDSGLPNDRFFAVRPEGSVSTLKIQRTERGDSAVYLCASSFGAGASTDTQYFGPGTRLTVL.

The chain employs TRBV6-6 and TRBJ2-5, with 13 bases lining up with TRBD2. V dropped 5 bases and J dropped 11; count of bases not matched to a gene: 11. The CDR3 loop spans 15 amino acids. CDR1 and CDR2 (germline): MNHNY, SVGAGI (reference sequence). Written as DNA, the CDR3 is TGTGCCAGCAGTCGGACTAGCGGGAGTGGGACTTCACAGTACTTC. Protein sequence: CASSRTSGSGTSQYF.

This chain joins TRBV7-2 and TRBJ1-5, with 10 bases aligning to TRBD1. This CDR3 region has 15 residues. In germline, CDR1 is SGHTA, CDR2 FQGNSA. Germline trimming cut 5 bases from V and 7 bases from J; bases unmatched to any gene: 8. The CDR3 DNA sequence: TGTGCCAGCAGCCCCGACAGGACAGGGGGGCAGCCCCAGCATTTT. It translates to CASSPDRTGGQPQHF.

This clone was counted once. V usage is TRBV9 and J usage is TRBJ2-7; possibly TRBD2 for D (5 bases). The CDR3 loop spans 14 amino acids. CDR1 SGDLS and CDR2 YYNGEE come from the germline V gene. Trimming pared 3 bases from V and 2 bases from J, leaving 12 bases between. CDR3 bases: TGTGCCAGCAGCGAGGAGGACCGAGCCTACGAGCAGTACTTC. Encoded protein: CASSEEDRAYEQYF.

V is TRBV2 and J is TRBJ1-1; D is ambiguous. Deletions cut 10 bases from V and 8 bases from J, with 17 bases between. This CDR3 has 12 residues. The germline V gene encodes CDR1 SNHLY and CDR2 FYNNEI. CDR3 coding DNA: TGTGCCACCCGGGGTTCGGTCTCCGAAGCTTTCTTT. Its translation is CATRGSVSEAFF.

The chain couples TRBV7-8 to TRBJ1-2; no clear D gene. V gave up 2 bases and J gave up 2 bases, with 6 bases separating them. The CDR3 has 13 residues. Germline values: CDR1 SGHVS, CDR2 FQNEAQ. CDR3 nucleotides: TGTGCCAGCAGCTTAAACAGAAACTATGGCTACACCTTC. It specifies CASSLNRNYGYTF.

This clone was recorded a few times. The rearrangement joins TRBV5-4 to TRBJ1-2; 8 bases match TRBD1. Germline lookup yields CDR1 SGHNT and CDR2 YYREEE (reference sequence). With 4 bases clipped from V and 5 bases from J, the junction kept 4 bases outside the gene matches. The length of the CDR3 is 13 residues. The chain's CDR3 is CASSRDRGYGYTF. As DNA, the CDR3 is TGTGCCAGCAGCCGAGACAGGGGATATGGCTACACCTTC.